This T cell receptor (beta chain) was documented in a study of blood T cell repertoires in COVID-19. Study summary: Italy, Spain and the United States were the sources of the convalescent and acute COVID-19 samples. The cDNA or gDNA used as material had been derived from T cells, B-cell-depleted T cells, or PBMCs.

CDR1 and CDR2 from the germline V gene are KGHSH and LQKENI. V was pared by 3 bases and J by 3 bases, with 14 bases between. CDR3 length: 15 amino acids. Repertoires were generated with immunoSEQ multiplex PCR, while TCRdb's copy carries only in-frame clones and drops some. The data contain fewer than 350,000 clones, approximately 91% of them seen just once; the ten biggest clones take up about 9.5%. Living in 24 US areas, the participants were between roughly 18 and 95 years of age. Recovery meant two consecutive negative NP/OP PCR tests, professional clearance, or resolved symptoms. The chain joins TRBV18 to TRBJ1-1, with a possible D match to TRBD1 (5 bases). This TCR derives from a woman aged 35 to 49 who had recovered from COVID-19. Sequencing was performed on PBMCs or T cells enriched from blood (not recorded which). The CDR3 DNA is TGTGCCAGCTCACCGGGCGTGGGGGGGGACACTGAAGCTTTCTTT. Translated, it gives CASSPGVGGDTEAFF.